Below, 14 T cell receptor beta chains from the same sample are listed, as sequenced in a study of blood T cell repertoires in COVID-19. The protocol was immunoSEQ multiplex PCR, while the TCRdb copy is restricted to in-frame clones and leaves out a portion. In the table there are hundreds of thousands of clones, 87% of which are singletons. The material sequenced was peripheral blood. Receptors originate from a woman aged 18 to 35 who had recovered from COVID-19.

This clone was observed a handful of times. The J gene is TRBJ1-1, the V gene TRBV12-5, with D tentatively TRBD1 (5 bases). The ends were cut back, 3 bases at V and 5 bases at J, with 10 bases in the middle. CDR3 length: 13 amino acids. Germline values: CDR1 LGHNT, CDR2 FRNRAP. The CDR3 DNA follows: TGTGCTAGTGGTTTCCGAAGGGGTACTGAAGCTTTCTTT. Protein: CASGFRRGTEAFF.

The chain has TRBV7-9 and TRBJ1-2, with D unclear. CDR3 length: 16 residues. V lost 1 base and J 4 bases, leaving 16 bases between the germline ends. The germline V gene has CDR1 SEHNR and CDR2 FQNEAQ (reference sequence). The CDR3 nucleotides are TGTGCCAGCAGCTTAGTTTTTCCCGAACGCGCCTATGGCTACACCTTC. The encoded protein is CASSLVFPERAYGYTF.

The chain couples TRBV3-1 (or the pseudogene TRBV3-2) to TRBJ1-3; D remains unclear. V lost 4 bases and J lost 7, with 11 bases in between. This CDR3 is 13 amino acids long. Per germline, CDR1 LGHDT and CDR2 YNNKEL (reference sequence). The CDR3 protein is CASSLLPGNTIYF. DNA for the CDR3: TGTGCCAGCAGCCTCCTGCCGGGTAACACCATATATTTT.

In DNA, the CDR3 is TGTGCCAGCAGTTACTCGAACGGGATGAACTATGGCTACACCTTC. This encodes CASSYSNGMNYGYTF. The J gene is TRBJ1-2, the V gene TRBV6-5; D gene uncertain. Germline V lookup: CDR1 MNHEY, CDR2 SVGAGI. The V gene lost 0 bases and the J gene lost 2 bases, with 10 bases spanning the gap. The CDR3 loop spans 15 amino acids.

J is TRBJ2-1 and V is TRBV11-2; 13 nucleotides match TRBD2. Trimming at V came to 5 bases and at J to 10 bases, leaving 8 bases not matched to a gene. CDR1 and CDR2 from the germline V gene are SGHAT and FQNNGV. The CDR3 runs 15 residues. The CDR3, as DNA: TGTGCCAGCAGCACCTCGACTAGCGGGAGGAGGGAGCAGTTCTTC. This gives the protein CASSTSTSGRREQFF.

The chain is built from TRBV6-2 or TRBV6-3 and TRBJ2-7, with 10 bases matching TRBD2. CDR1 is MNHEY and CDR2 is SVGEGT in the germline V gene. This CDR3 comprises 16 residues. After removal of 2 bases from V and 7 bases from J, the junction contained 11 bases not matched to a gene. CDR3 bases: TGTGCCAGCAGTTACGGTTCTAGCGGGAGTCAGTATGAGCAGTACTTC. It codes for CASSYGSSGSQYEQYF.

The chain combines TRBV29-1 with TRBJ1-1; maybe TRBD1 (5 bases). Trimming cost V 5 bases and J 3 bases, with 13 bases left between them. Per the germline V gene, CDR1 is SQVTM and CDR2 is ANQGSEA. The CDR3 extends over 13 amino acids. CDR3 bases: TGCAGCGTTCGGGGGGGACTATACACTGAAGCTTTCTTT. Translated: CSVRGGLYTEAFF.

The J gene is TRBJ1-2, the V gene TRBV29-1, with D perhaps TRBD1 (5 bases). V was shortened by 7 bases and J by 4 bases, with 10 bases between the two germline ends. This CDR3 region has 11 residues. Germline V gene data show CDR1 as SQVTM and CDR2 as ANQGSEA. The DNA of the CDR3 is TGCAGCGACGGGGGAATCTATGGCTACACCTTC. Encoded protein: CSDGGIYGYTF.

The genes are TRBV5-1 and TRBJ2-7, with TRBD1 matching 8 bases. CDR3 size: 15 residues. Trimming took 0 bases from V and 2 from J; bases not matched to a gene: 4. Per the germline V gene, CDR1 is SGHRS and CDR2 is YFSETQ. CDR3 protein: CASSLAAQGAYEQYF. CDR3 sequence (DNA): TGCGCCAGCAGCTTGGCCGCACAGGGGGCCTACGAGCAGTACTTC.

The V call is TRBV7-9, the J call TRBJ1-6; TRBD1 is a possible D gene (6 bases). V was trimmed by 4 bases and J by 1 base, leaving 14 bases between them. From germline, CDR1 is SEHNR and CDR2 FQNEAQ (reference sequence). The CDR3 is 17 amino acids. CDR3 protein: CASSSSPGVSYNSPLHF. CDR3 bases: TGTGCCAGCAGCTCATCCCCAGGGGTATCCTATAATTCACCCCTCCACTTT.

The gene calls are TRBV20-1 and TRBJ1-1, with D uncertain. V was shortened by 6 bases and J by 6 bases, with 8 bases between the two germline ends. CDR1 and CDR2 from the germline V gene are DFQATT and SNEGSKA (reference sequence). The CDR3 contains 10 residues. The CDR3 DNA reads TGCAGTGCAACACAATCTGAAGCTTTCTTT. It codes for CSATQSEAFF.

This clone came up a few times. This chain joins TRBV27 and TRBJ1-3; 8 nucleotides align to TRBD1. The CDR3 has 18 amino acids. Per germline, CDR1 MNHEY and CDR2 SMNVEV (reference sequence). V lost 5 bases to trimming and J lost 0 bases; unmatched junction nucleotides: 12. The CDR3 sequence is CASSPSAATGGSGNTIYF. Written as DNA, the CDR3 is TGTGCCAGCAGTCCGTCGGCAGCCACAGGGGGCTCTGGAAACACCATATATTTT.

The rearrangement uses TRBV6-2 or TRBV6-3 and TRBJ2-1; possible D gene TRBD2, 5 bases. CDR3 length equals 14 residues. Germline lookup yields CDR1 MNHEY and CDR2 SVGEGT. V was cut by 3 bases and J by 8 bases, with 14 bases left in between. DNA for the CDR3: TGTGCCAGCAGTTATGCCGGGGTTAGATATGAGCAGTTCTTC. Translated: CASSYAGVRYEQFF.

The CDR3 coding sequence is TGTGCCAGCAGCGTAGGGGGTGGGAGAAGCAATGAGCAGTTCTTC. Translated, it gives CASSVGGGRSNEQFF. The chain employs TRBV9 and TRBJ2-1; possibly TRBD2 for D (5 bases). The CDR3 covers 15 residues. The ends were cut back, 0 bases at V and 6 bases at J, with 13 bases in the middle. Germline CDR1 SGDLS, CDR2 YYNGEE.